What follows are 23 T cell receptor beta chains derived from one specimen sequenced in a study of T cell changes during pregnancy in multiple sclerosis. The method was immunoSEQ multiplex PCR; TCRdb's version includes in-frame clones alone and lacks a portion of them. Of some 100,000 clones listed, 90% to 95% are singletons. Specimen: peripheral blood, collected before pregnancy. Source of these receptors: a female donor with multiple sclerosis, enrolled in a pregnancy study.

The CDR3 here is CASSLQAVGSDTQYF. In DNA, the CDR3 is TGTGCCAGCAGCTTACAGGCTGTAGGATCAGATACGCAGTATTTT. The chain combines TRBV7-3 with TRBJ2-3; D gene unclear. The length of the CDR3 is 15 residues. V was clipped by 2 bases and J by 4 bases, with 13 bases between them. Germline V lookup: CDR1 SGHTA, CDR2 FQGTGA.

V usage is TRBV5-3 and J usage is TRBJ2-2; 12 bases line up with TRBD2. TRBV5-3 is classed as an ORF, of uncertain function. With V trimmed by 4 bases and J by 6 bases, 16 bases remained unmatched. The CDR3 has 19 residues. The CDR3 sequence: CARSATPSGRALSPGELFF. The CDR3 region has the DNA TGTGCCAGAAGCGCCACCCCTAGCGGGAGGGCCCTCAGCCCCGGGGAGCTGTTTTTT.

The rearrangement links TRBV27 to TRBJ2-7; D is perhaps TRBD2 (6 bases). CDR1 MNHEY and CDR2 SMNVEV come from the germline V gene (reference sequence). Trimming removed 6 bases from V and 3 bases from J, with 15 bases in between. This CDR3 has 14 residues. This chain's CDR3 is CASSLRGGIYEQYF. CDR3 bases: TGTGCCAGCAGCCTGCGTGGGGGGATCTACGAGCAGTACTTC.

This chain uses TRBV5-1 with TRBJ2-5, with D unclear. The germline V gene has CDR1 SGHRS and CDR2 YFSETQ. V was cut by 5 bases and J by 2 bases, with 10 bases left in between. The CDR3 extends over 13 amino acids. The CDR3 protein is CASRPGWQETQYF. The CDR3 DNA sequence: TGCGCCAGCAGACCAGGATGGCAAGAGACCCAGTACTTC.

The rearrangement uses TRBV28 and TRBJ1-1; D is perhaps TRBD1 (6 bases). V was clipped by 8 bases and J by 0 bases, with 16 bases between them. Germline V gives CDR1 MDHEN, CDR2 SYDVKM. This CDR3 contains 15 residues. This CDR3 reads CASRMGGPMNTEAFF. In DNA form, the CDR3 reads TGTGCCAGCCGAATGGGGGGGCCCATGAACACTGAAGCTTTCTTT.

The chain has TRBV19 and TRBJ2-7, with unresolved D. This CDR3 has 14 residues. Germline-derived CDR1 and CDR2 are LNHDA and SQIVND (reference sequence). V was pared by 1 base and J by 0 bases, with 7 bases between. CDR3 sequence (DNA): TGTGCCAGTAGTATAGTCCCCGGCTCCTACGAGCAGTACTTC. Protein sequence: CASSIVPGSYEQYF.

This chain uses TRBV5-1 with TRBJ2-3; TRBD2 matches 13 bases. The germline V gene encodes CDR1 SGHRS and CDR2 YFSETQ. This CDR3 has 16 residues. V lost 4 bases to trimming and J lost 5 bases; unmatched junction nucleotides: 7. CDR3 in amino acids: CASSPGLAGVGDTQYF. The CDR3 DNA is TGCGCCAGCAGCCCCGGACTAGCGGGAGTTGGAGATACGCAGTATTTT.

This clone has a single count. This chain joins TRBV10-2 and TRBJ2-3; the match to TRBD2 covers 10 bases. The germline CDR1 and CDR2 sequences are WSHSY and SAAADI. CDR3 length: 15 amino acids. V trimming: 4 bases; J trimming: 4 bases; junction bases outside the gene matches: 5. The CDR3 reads CASSGASGSSDTQYF. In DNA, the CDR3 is TGCGCCAGCAGTGGAGCTAGCGGGAGTTCAGATACGCAGTATTTT.

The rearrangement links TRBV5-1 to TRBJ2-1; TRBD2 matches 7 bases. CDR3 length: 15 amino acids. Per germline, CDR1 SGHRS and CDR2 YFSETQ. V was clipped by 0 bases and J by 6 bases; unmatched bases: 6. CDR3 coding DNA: TGCGCCAGCAGCTTGGGGAGACTAGCAGGCAATGAGCAGTTCTTC. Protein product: CASSLGRLAGNEQFF.

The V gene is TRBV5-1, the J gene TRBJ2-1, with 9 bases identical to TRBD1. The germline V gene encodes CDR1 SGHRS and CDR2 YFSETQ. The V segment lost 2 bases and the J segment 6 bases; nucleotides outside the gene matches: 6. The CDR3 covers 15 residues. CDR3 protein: CASSFPTGGSNEQFF. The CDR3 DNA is TGCGCCAGCAGCTTCCCGACAGGGGGTTCCAATGAGCAGTTCTTC.

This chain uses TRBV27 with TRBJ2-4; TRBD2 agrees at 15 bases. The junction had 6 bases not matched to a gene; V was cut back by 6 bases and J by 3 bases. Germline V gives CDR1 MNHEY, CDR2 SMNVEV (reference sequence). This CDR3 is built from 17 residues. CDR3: CASSRTSGRAGKNIQYF. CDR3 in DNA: TGTGCCAGCAGCCGGACTAGCGGGAGGGCTGGCAAAAACATTCAGTACTTC.

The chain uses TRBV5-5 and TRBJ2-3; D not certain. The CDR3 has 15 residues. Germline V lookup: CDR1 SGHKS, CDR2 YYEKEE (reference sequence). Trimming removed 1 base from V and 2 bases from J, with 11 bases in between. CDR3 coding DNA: TGTGCCAGCAGCTTGTGGTACGGGTTCACAGATACGCAGTATTTT. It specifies CASSLWYGFTDTQYF.

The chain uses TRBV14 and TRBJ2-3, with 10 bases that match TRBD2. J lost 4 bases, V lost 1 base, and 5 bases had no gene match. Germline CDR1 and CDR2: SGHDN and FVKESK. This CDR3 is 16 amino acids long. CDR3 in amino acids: CASSQVTSGMADTQYF. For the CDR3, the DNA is TGTGCCAGCAGCCAAGTAACTAGCGGGATGGCAGATACGCAGTATTTT.

In DNA form, the CDR3 reads TGCAGCGTTGAGGGACAGGGGAACACCATATATTTT. Protein product: CSVEGQGNTIYF. The rearrangement uses TRBV29-1 and TRBJ1-3; 10 bases match TRBD1. The CDR3 extends over 12 amino acids. Germline V gene data show CDR1 as SQVTM and CDR2 as ANQGSEA. The J segment lost 7 bases and the V segment lost 3 bases, leaving 0 bases of the junction unmatched.

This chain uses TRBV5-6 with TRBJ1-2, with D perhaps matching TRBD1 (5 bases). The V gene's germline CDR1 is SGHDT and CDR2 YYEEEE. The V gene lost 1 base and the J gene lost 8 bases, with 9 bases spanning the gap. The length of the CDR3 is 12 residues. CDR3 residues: CASSLWQGGYTF. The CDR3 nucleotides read TGTGCCAGCAGCTTGTGGCAGGGAGGCTACACCTTC.

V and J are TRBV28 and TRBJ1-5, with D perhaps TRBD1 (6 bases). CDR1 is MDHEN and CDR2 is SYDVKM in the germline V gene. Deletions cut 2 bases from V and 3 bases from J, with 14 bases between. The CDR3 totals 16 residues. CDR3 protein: CASSLGGTGYNQPQHF. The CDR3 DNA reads TGTGCCAGCAGTTTAGGGGGCACAGGGTACAATCAGCCCCAGCATTTT.

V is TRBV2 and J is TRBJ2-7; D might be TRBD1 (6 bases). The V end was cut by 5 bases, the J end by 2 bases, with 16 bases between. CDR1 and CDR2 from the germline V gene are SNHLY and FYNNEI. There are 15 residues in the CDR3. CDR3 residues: CASSRQGGAPYEQYF. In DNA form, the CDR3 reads TGTGCCAGCAGTAGACAAGGGGGTGCCCCCTACGAGCAGTACTTC.

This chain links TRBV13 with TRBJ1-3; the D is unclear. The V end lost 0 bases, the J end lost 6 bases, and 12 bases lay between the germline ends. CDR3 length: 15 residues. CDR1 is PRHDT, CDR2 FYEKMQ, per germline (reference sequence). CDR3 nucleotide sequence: TGTGCCAGCAGCTTAGGCCTCCGGGGAGCAAACACCATATATTTT. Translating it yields CASSLGLRGANTIYF.

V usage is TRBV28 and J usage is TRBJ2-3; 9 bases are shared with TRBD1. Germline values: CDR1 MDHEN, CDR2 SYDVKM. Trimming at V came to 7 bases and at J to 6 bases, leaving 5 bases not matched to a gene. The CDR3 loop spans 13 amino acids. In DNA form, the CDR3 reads TGTGCCAGCAACGGACAGGGGTACGATACGCAGTATTTT. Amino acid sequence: CASNGQGYDTQYF. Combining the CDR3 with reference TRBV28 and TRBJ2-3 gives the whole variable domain DVKVTQSSRYLVKRTGEKVFLECVQDMDHENMFWYRQDPGLGLRLIYFSYDVKMKEKGDIPEGYSVSREKKERFSLILESASTNQTSMYLCASNGQGYDTQYFGPGTRLTVL.

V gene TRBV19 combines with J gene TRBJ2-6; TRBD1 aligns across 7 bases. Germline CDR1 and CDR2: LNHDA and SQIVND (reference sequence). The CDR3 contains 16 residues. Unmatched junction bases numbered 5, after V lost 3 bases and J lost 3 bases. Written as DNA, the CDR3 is TGTGCCAGTAGTATGAAAGGGGGCTTTGGGGCCAACGTCCTGACTTTC. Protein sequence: CASSMKGGFGANVLTF.

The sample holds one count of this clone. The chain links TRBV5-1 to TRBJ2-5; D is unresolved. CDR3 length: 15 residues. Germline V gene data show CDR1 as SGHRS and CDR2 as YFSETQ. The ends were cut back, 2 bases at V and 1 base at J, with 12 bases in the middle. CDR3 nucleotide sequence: TGCGCCAGCAGCTTTGGTTCAGGCCTCCAAGAGACCCAGTACTTC. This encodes CASSFGSGLQETQYF.

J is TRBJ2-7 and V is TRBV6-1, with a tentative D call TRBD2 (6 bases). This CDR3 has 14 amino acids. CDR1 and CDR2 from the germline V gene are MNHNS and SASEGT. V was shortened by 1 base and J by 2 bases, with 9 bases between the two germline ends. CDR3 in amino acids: CASSEGGDPYEQYF. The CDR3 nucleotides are TGTGCCAGCAGTGAAGGCGGGGACCCCTACGAGCAGTACTTC.

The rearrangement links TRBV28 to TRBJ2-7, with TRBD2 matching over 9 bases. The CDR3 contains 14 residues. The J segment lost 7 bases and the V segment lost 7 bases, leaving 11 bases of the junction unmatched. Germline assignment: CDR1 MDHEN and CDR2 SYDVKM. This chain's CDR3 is CASIGGSGSGEQYF. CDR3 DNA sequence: TGTGCCAGCATCGGGGGTAGCGGGAGTGGAGAGCAGTACTTC.